This passage covers 11 T cell receptor beta chains from one sample sequenced in a study of PD-1 blockade in classical Hodgkin lymphoma. Generated by immunoSEQ multiplex PCR, the TCRdb table keeps only in-frame clones and is missing some. Of tens of thousands of clones in the sample, 70% to 90% were seen once. Each patient relapsed following autologous stem cell transplantation, and prior brentuximab vedotin exposure differed. Sample: peripheral blood mononuclear cells (PBMCs), taken before the second cycle of nivolumab. The source is a human donor with classical Hodgkin lymphoma.

This sequence joins TRBV7-9 and TRBJ1-3, with 7 bases that match TRBD1. This CDR3 spans 13 amino acids. V was clipped by 5 bases and J by 4 bases; unmatched bases: 2. Germline V gene sequence: CDR1 SEHNR, CDR2 FQNEAQ (reference sequence). In DNA form, the CDR3 reads TGTGCCAGCAGCCTGGGACAGGGAAACACCATATATTTT. Protein product: CASSLGQGNTIYF. Variable domain in full (rest from reference TRBV7-9 and TRBJ1-3): DTGVSQNPRHKITKRGQNVTFRCDPISEHNRLYWYRQTLGQGPEFLTYFQNEAQLEKSRLLSDRFSAERPKGSFSTLEIQRTEQGDSAMYLCASSLGQGNTIYFGEGSWLTVV.

In its sample, this clone was seen a few times. The chain links TRBV6-1 to TRBJ1-1, with D unresolved. This CDR3 spans 16 amino acids. Germline V gene data show CDR1 as MNHNS and CDR2 as SASEGT. Trimming took off 1 base at V and 4 bases at J, with 16 bases between the two ends. This CDR3 is CASSEGGPRTGTEAFF. Here the CDR3 DNA reads TGTGCCAGCAGTGAAGGCGGGCCTCGGACGGGCACTGAAGCTTTCTTT.

The chain links TRBV21-1 to TRBJ1-5; the table's TRBD1 call for D was not verified on the DNA. TRBV21-1 is listed as a pseudogene. The CDR3 runs 17 residues. The CDR3 region has the DNA TGTGCCAGCGCCAAAATTCCGCGGACAGGGTGGAGTCAGCCCCAGCATTTT. It translates to CASAKIPRTGWSQPQHF.

The chain is built from TRBV6-6 and TRBJ2-7; D is ambiguous. Trimming took off 8 bases at V and 4 bases at J, with 18 bases between the two ends. There are 14 residues in the CDR3. Per germline, CDR1 MNHNY and CDR2 SVGAGI (reference sequence). The CDR3 is CASRNSPLVYEQYF. The CDR3, as DNA: TGTGCCAGCCGCAACTCCCCTCTCGTGTACGAGCAGTACTTC.

This sequence joins TRBV10-1 and TRBJ2-7; D is possibly TRBD2 (6 bases). Trimming took 3 bases from V and 3 from J, leaving 12 bases between them. The CDR3 has 14 amino acids. Per the germline V gene, CDR1 is WNHNN and CDR2 is SYGVQD (reference sequence). The CDR3 sequence is CASSERRGNYEQYF. In DNA, the CDR3 is TGCGCCAGCAGTGAACGGCGGGGTAACTACGAGCAGTACTTC.

The rearrangement uses TRBV5-1 and TRBJ1-1; a weak D match, TRBD1 (6 bases). The CDR3 loop spans 15 amino acids. Trimming stripped 4 bases from V and 1 base from J, with 14 bases between. CDR1 and CDR2 (germline): SGHRS, YFSETQ. The CDR3 region has the DNA TGCGCCAGCAGCGGCCGATACAGGGAGAACACTGAAGCTTTCTTT. The encoded protein is CASSGRYRENTEAFF.

This clone occurred a few times. V is TRBV4-1 and J is TRBJ1-2; D call uncertain. CDR3 size: 14 residues. CDR1 is MGHRA, CDR2 YSYEKL, per germline. Trimming took off 5 bases at V and 5 bases at J, with 15 bases between the two ends. CDR3 nucleotides: TGCGCCAGCAGCTCCGCGGACGGCTCTTATGGCTACACCTTC. It encodes CASSSADGSYGYTF.

The chain links TRBV6-6 to TRBJ2-1; D may be TRBD2 (6 bases). V shed 7 bases and J shed 3 bases, with 16 bases lying between them. CDR3 length: 15 amino acids. CDR1 is MNHNY, CDR2 SVGAGI, per germline (reference sequence). The CDR3 nucleotides read TGTGCCAGCATTTTCCGACTAGGAGGCTACAATGAGCAGTTCTTC. It yields the protein CASIFRLGGYNEQFF.

This chain links TRBV5-1 with TRBJ1-3; D is undetermined. The CDR3 loop spans 15 amino acids. Looked up from germline, CDR1 is SGHRS and CDR2 is YFSETQ. Trimming took off 0 bases at V and 3 bases at J, with 10 bases between the two ends. CDR3 in amino acids: CASSLGSSSGNTIYF. DNA of the CDR3: TGCGCCAGCAGCTTGGGGAGCTCCAGTGGAAACACCATATATTTT.

This clone was counted between two and nine times. This chain uses TRBV28 with TRBJ1-5, with a tentative D call TRBD1 (5 bases). From germline, CDR1 is MDHEN and CDR2 SYDVKM. This CDR3 region has 12 residues. The V and J ends lost 6 bases and 11 bases respectively, with 14 bases between them. The CDR3 sequence: CASSFNGGTQHF. The CDR3 nucleotides read TGTGCCAGCAGCTTCAATGGGGGGACCCAGCATTTT.

V gene TRBV5-1 combines with J gene TRBJ2-3; D unresolved. The CDR3 sequence is 14 residues long. Germline values: CDR1 SGHRS, CDR2 YFSETQ. The V end was cut by 0 bases, the J end by 5 bases, with 10 bases between. The CDR3 loop reads CASSLANHVDTQYF. CDR3 nucleotides: TGCGCCAGCAGCTTGGCCAATCATGTAGATACGCAGTATTTT.